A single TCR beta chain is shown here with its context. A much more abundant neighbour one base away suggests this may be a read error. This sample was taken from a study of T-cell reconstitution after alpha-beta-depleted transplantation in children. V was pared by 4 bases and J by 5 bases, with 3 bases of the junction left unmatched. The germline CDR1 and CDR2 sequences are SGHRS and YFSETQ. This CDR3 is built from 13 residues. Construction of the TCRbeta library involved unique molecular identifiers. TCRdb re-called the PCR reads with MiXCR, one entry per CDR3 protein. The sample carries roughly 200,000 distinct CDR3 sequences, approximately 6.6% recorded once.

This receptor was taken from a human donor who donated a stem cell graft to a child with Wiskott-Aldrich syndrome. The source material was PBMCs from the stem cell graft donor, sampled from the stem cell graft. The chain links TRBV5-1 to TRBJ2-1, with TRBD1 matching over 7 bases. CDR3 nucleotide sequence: TGCGCCAGCAGCAAGGACAGGAACAATGAGCAGTTCTTC. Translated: CASSKDRNNEQFF. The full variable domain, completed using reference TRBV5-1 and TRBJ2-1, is KAGVTQTPRYLIKTRGQQVTLSCSPISGHRSVSWYQQTPGQGLQFLFEYFSETQRNKGNFPGRFSGRQFSNSRSEMNVSTLELGDSALYLCASSKDRNNEQFFGPGTRLTVL.